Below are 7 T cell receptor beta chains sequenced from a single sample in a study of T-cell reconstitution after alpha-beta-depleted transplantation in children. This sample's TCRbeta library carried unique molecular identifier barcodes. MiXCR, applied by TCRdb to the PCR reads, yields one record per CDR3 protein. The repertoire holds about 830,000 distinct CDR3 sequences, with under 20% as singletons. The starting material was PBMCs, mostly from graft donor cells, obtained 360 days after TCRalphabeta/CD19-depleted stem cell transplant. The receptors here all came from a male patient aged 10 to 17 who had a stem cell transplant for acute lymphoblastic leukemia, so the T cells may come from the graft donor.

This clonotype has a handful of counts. CDR3 DNA sequence: TGTGCCAGCAGGGAACCGAGAATCAGGGGTGGCTCTGGAAACACCATATATTTT. Protein sequence: CASREPRIRGGSGNTIYF. The rearrangement links TRBV12-3 or TRBV12-4 to TRBJ1-3; D might be TRBD1 (6 bases). V was pared by 6 bases and J by 0 bases, with 21 bases between. This CDR3 has 18 amino acids.

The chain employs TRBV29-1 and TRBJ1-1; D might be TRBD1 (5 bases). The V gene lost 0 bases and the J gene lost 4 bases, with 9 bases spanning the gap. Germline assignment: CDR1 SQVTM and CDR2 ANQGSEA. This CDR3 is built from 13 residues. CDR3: CSVEDPGGTEAFF. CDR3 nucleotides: TGCAGCGTTGAAGATCCGGGGGGCACTGAAGCTTTCTTT.

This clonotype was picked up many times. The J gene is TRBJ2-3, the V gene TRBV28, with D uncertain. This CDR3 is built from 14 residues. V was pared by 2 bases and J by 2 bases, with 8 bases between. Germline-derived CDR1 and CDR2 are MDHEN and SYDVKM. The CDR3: CASSLGRFTDTQYF. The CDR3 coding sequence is TGTGCCAGCAGTTTAGGCAGGTTCACAGATACGCAGTATTTT.

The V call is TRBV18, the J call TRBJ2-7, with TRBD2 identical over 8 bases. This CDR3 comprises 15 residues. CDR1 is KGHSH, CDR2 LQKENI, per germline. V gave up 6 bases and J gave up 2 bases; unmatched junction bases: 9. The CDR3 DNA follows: TGTGCCAGCTCCCCAGTTGCGGGGGGCACCTACGAGCAGTACTTC. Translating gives CASSPVAGGTYEQYF.

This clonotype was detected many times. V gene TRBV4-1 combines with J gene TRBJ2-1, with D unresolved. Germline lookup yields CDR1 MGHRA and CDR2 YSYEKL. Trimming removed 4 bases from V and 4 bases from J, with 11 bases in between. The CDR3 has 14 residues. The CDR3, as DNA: TGCGCCAGCAGCCCCACAAATGAGTACAATGAGCAGTTCTTC. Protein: CASSPTNEYNEQFF.

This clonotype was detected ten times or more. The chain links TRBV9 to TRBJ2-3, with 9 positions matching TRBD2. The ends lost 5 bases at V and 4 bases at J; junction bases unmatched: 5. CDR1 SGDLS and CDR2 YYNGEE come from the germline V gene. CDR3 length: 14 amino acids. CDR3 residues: CASSVAGGPDTQYF. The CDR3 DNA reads TGTGCCAGCAGTGTGGCGGGAGGGCCAGATACGCAGTATTTT.

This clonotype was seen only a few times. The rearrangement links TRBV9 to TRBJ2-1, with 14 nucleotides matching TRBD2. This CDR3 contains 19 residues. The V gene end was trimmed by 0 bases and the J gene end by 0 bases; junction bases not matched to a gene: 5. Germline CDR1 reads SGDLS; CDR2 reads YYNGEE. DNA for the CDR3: TGTGCCAGCAGCGTAGGACTAGCGGGAGGGATAAGCTCCTACAATGAGCAGTTCTTC. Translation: CASSVGLAGGISSYNEQFF.